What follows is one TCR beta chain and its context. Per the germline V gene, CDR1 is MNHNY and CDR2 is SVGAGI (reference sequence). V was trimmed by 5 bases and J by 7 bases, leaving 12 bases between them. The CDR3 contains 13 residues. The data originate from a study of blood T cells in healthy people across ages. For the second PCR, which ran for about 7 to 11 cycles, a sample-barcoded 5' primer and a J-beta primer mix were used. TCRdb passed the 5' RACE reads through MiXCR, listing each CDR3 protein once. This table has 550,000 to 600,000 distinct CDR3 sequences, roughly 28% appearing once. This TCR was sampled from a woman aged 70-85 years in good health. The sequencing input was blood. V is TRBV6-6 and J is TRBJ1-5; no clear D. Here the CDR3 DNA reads TGTGCCAGCAGTGACCCCGGACCCCAGCCCCAGCATTTT. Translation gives CASSDPGPQPQHF.